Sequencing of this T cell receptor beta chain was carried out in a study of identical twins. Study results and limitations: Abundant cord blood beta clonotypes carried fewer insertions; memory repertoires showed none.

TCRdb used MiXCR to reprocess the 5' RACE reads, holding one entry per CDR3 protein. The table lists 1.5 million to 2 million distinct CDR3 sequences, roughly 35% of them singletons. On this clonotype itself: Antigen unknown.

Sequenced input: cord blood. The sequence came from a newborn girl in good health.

The CDR3 loop reads CASTRLAGYNEQFF. CDR3 nucleotide sequence: TGTGCCAGCACTCGACTAGCGGGATACAATGAGCAGTTCTTC. V and J are TRBV6-2 or TRBV6-3 and TRBJ2-1; TRBD2 aligns across 11 bases. Germline V CDR1 and CDR2: MNHEY, SVGEGT. The CDR3 extends over 14 amino acids. J lost 4 bases, V lost 7 bases, and 3 bases had no gene match.